This TCR beta chain stems from a study of T cells after yellow fever vaccination. Turning to the study itself: Preparing low-cell-number fractions relied on SMART-Seq v4 Ultra Low Input. Points from the study as a whole: One caveat is that FACS-sorted repertoires could contain abundant clonotypes contaminating from the bulk population.

The table lists this clonotype with a few counts. The antigen remains unidentified. 5'RACE template switching produced TCR cDNA carrying a universal primer site and UMIs. From the 5' RACE reads, TCRdb called clonotypes with MiXCR, one entry per CDR3 protein. The sample contains some 320,000 distinct CDR3 sequences, about 4% of which appear only once. The CDR3 has 13 residues. V was cut by 0 bases and J by 6 bases, with 9 bases left in between. Germline CDR1 is GTSNPN and CDR2 is SVGIG (reference sequence). V and J are TRBV30 and TRBJ1-5; D is possibly TRBD1 (5 bases). The origin of this receptor is a man younger than 30 who received the YFV17D yellow fever vaccine. This material consisted of PBMCs, taken 5 days after the yellow fever booster vaccination. The CDR3 protein is CAWSVIGTQPQHF. In nucleotides, the CDR3 is TGTGCCTGGAGTGTAATTGGGACTCAGCCCCAGCATTTT.